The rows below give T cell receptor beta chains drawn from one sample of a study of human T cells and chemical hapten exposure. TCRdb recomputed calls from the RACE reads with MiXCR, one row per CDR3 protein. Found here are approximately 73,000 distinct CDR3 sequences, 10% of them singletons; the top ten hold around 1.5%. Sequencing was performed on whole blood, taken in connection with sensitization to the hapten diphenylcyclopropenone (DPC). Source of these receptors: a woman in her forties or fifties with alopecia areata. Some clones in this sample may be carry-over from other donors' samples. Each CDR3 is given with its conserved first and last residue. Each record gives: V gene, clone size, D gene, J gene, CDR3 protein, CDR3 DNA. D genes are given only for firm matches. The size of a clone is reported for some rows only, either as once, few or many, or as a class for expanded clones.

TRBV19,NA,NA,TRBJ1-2,CASRTTIGRDSYYGYTF,TGTGCCAGTAGGACTACGATCGGGCGAGACAGCTACTATGGCTACACCTTC
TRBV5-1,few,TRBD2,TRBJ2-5,CASSLGGLAGQETQYF,TGCGCCAGCAGCTTGGGCGGACTAGCGGGACAAGAGACCCAGTACTTC
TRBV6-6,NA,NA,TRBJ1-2,CASSYNQGDYGYTF,TGTGCCAGCAGTTACAACCAGGGCGACTATGGCTACACCTTC
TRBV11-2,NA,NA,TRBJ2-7,CASSLEGGSLGEQYF,TGTGCCAGCAGCTTAGAAGGTGGGAGCCTGGGCGAGCAGTACTTC
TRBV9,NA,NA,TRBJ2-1,CASSPGPGKENEQFF,TGTGCCAGCAGCCCAGGGCCAGGGAAGGAGAATGAGCAGTTCTTC
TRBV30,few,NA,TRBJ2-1,CAWDEGVNEQFF,TGTGCTTGGGACGAGGGGGTGAATGAGCAGTTCTTC
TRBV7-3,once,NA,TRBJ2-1,CASSSQGGNEQFF,TGTGCCAGCAGCTCACAGGGAGGGAATGAGCAGTTCTTC
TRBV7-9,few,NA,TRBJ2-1,CASSYGTHYNEQFF,TGTGCCAGCAGCTACGGGACTCACTACAATGAGCAGTTCTTC
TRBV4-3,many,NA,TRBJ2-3,CASSQEDSRGDTQYF,TGCGCCAGCAGCCAAGAGGACTCCAGGGGAGATACGCAGTATTTT
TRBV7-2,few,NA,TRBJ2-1,CASSQASSDFNEQFF,TGTGCCAGCAGCCAGGCGTCTAGTGATTTCAATGAGCAGTTCTTC
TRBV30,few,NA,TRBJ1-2,CAWSVRQVRDGYTF,TGTGCCTGGAGTGTACGGCAGGTCAGGGATGGCTACACCTTC
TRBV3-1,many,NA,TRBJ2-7,CASSRNDEQYF,TGTGCCAGCAGCCGTAACGACGAGCAGTACTTC
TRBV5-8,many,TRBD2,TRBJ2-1,CASSPRLAGQFYNEQFF,TGTGCCAGCAGCCCACGACTAGCGGGGCAGTTCTACAATGAGCAGTTCTTC
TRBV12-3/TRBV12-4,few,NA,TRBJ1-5,CASSLRQNNQPQHF,TGTGCCAGCAGTTTAAGACAGAACAATCAGCCCCAGCATTTT
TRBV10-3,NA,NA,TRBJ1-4,CAISNYNEKLFF,TGTGCCATCAGCAACTATAATGAAAAACTGTTTTTT
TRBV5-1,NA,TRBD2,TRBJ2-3,CASSLTGGPRIDTQYF,TGCGCCAGCAGCTTAACGGGAGGGCCTCGAATAGATACGCAGTATTTT
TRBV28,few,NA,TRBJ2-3,CASSLDAGLPSTDTQYF,TGTGCCAGCAGTTTGGATGCGGGCCTCCCAAGCACAGATACGCAGTATTTT
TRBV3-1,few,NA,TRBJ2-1,CASSPGPLANEQFF,TGTGCCAGCAGCCCCGGCCCACTAGCCAATGAGCAGTTCTTC
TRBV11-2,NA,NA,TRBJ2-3,CASSSGTGTDTQYF,TGTGCCAGCAGCTCCGGGACTGGCACAGATACGCAGTATTTT
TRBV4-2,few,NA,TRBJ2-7,CASSQGLVAPLYEQYF,TGTGCCAGCAGCCAAGGGCTGGTAGCCCCGCTCTACGAGCAGTACTTC
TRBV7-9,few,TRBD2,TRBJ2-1,CASSFSEKRESDNEQFF,TGTGCCAGCAGCTTTAGTGAGAAGCGGGAATCCGACAATGAGCAGTTCTTC
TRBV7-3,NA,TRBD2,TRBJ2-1,CASSLRTSLYNEQFF,TGTGCCAGCAGCCTCCGGACTAGCCTTTACAATGAGCAGTTCTTC
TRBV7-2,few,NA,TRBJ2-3,CASSLRLGKDTQYF,TGTGCCAGCAGCTTACGGCTGGGTAAAGATACGCAGTATTTT
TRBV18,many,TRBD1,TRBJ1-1,CASSPGQMNTEAFF,TGTGCCAGCTCACCGGGACAGATGAACACTGAAGCTTTCTTT
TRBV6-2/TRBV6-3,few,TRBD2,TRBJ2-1,CASKTSIHEQFF,TGTGCCAGCAAGACTAGCATTCATGAGCAGTTCTTC
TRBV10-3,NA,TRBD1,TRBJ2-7,CAISGTAYEQYF,TGTGCCATCAGCGGGACAGCCTACGAGCAGTACTTC